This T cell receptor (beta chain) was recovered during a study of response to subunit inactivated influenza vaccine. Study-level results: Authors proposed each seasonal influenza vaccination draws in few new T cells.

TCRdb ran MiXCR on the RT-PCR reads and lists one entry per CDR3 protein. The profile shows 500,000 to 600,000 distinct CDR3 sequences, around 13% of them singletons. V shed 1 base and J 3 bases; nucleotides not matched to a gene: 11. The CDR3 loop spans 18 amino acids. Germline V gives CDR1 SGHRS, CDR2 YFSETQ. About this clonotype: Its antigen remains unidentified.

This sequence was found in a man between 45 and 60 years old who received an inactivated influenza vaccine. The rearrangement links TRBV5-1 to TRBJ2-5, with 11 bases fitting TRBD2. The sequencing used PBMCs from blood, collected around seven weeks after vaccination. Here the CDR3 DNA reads TGCGCCAGCAGCTTGACCGCACCGGGACTAGCGGCTAAAGAGACCCAGTACTTC. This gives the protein CASSLTAPGLAAKETQYF.